What follows are 16 T cell receptor beta chains derived from one specimen sequenced in a study of beta chain features in type 1 diabetes. The whole isolated RNA underwent reverse transcription, so sequencing captured expressed TCRB transcripts. This table comes from immunoSEQ multiplex PCR, and its TCRdb copy is limited to in-frame clones, with some not included. Counted here are around 240,000 clones, around 9.6% occurring once; the ten biggest clones make up around 0.031%. Sequenced: naive CD4+ T cells from blood. Every receptor here comes from a woman aged 18-35 years in good health.

There are a few counts of this clone. The rearrangement uses TRBV7-9 and TRBJ2-7, with 7 bases identical to TRBD1. Germline loops: CDR1 SEHNR, CDR2 FQNEAQ (reference sequence). The CDR3 length is 14 residues. The J segment lost 0 bases and the V segment lost 5 bases, leaving 4 bases of the junction unmatched. CDR3 in amino acids: CASSLDRNSYEQYF. The CDR3 nucleotides read TGTGCCAGCAGCCTGGACAGGAACTCCTACGAGCAGTACTTC.

The V call is TRBV12-5, the J call TRBJ2-1, with 15 bases identical to TRBD2. CDR1 LGHNT and CDR2 FRNRAP come from the germline V gene. This CDR3 has 19 amino acids. V dropped 1 base and J dropped 9; count of bases not matched to a gene: 13. CDR3 protein: CASGLGGLAGGLRPGEQFF. The CDR3 DNA is TGTGCTAGTGGTTTGGGGGGACTAGCGGGGGGTCTAAGACCCGGTGAGCAGTTCTTC.

This clone was seen ten or more times. The chain combines TRBV7-2 with TRBJ2-1; 9 nucleotides agree with TRBD2. The CDR3 has 14 residues. With V trimmed by 5 bases and J by 5 bases, 4 bases remained unmatched. Germline-derived CDR1 and CDR2 are SGHTA and FQGNSA. This CDR3 is CASSPGLANNEQFF. Here the CDR3 DNA reads TGTGCCAGCAGCCCGGGACTAGCTAACAATGAGCAGTTCTTC.

On this clone: Other DNA sequences in the same sample also yield this CDR3. The chain joins TRBV18 to TRBJ1-1; D perhaps matches TRBD1 (6 bases). Germline-derived CDR1 and CDR2 are KGHSH and LQKENI. CDR3 length equals 15 residues. Trimming stripped 3 bases from V and 0 bases from J, with 11 bases between. CDR3 amino acids: CASSPATGMNTEAFF. The CDR3 region has the DNA TGTGCCAGCTCACCTGCGACAGGTATGAACACTGAAGCTTTCTTT.

There are a few counts of this clone. The CDR3 region is CASSPHRGTGNTIYF. CDR3 bases: TGTGCCAGCAGCCCTCACAGGGGGACTGGAAACACCATATATTTT. This sequence joins TRBV25-1 and TRBJ1-3; 8 nucleotides align to TRBD1. CDR1 and CDR2 (germline): MGHDK, SYGVNS. This CDR3 comprises 15 residues. V lost 6 bases, J lost 2 bases, and 6 bases stayed unmatched.

There are a few counts of this clone. The rearrangement uses TRBV6-5 and TRBJ2-1, with 7 bases matching TRBD2. V trimming: 0 bases; J trimming: 0 bases; junction bases outside the gene matches: 2. The CDR3 covers 16 residues. Germline V CDR1 and CDR2: MNHEY, SVGAGI. The CDR3 loop is CASSYSGGSSYNEQFF. CDR3 DNA sequence: TGTGCCAGCAGTTACTCCGGCGGGAGCTCCTACAATGAGCAGTTCTTC.

This clone was recorded a few times. The chain has TRBV15 and TRBJ1-1; D ambiguous. The CDR3 is made up of 19 amino acids. The ends were cut back, 0 bases at V and 2 bases at J, with 22 bases in the middle. Germline V gives CDR1 LNHNV, CDR2 YYDKDF (reference sequence). The CDR3 DNA sequence: TGTGCCACCAGCAGAGATGGTTTCGCTTCGGGAACGGATAACACTGAAGCTTTCTTT. It is translated as CATSRDGFASGTDNTEAFF.

In this sample, this clone turned up a few times. The J gene is TRBJ2-3, the V gene TRBV7-9; D possibly corresponds to TRBD1 (6 bases). The CDR3 has 14 amino acids. The germline V gene has CDR1 SEHNR and CDR2 FQNEAQ (reference sequence). The V end lost 2 bases, the J end lost 2 bases, and 8 bases lay between the germline ends. CDR3 nucleotides: TGTGCCAGCAGCTTAAGGGACACCACAGATACGCAGTATTTT. This translates into CASSLRDTTDTQYF. Together with reference TRBV7-9 and TRBJ2-3, the CDR3 gives the full variable domain: DTGVSQNPRHKITKRGQNVTFRCDPISEHNRLYWYRQTLGQGPEFLTYFQNEAQLEKSRLLSDRFSAERPKGSFSTLEIQRTEQGDSAMYLCASSLRDTTDTQYFGPGTRLTVL.

This clone was seen only a few times. The J gene is TRBJ2-4, the V gene TRBV13; D is undetermined. With 5 bases removed from V and 5 bases from J, the gap between germline ends came to 13 bases. Germline values: CDR1 PRHDT, CDR2 FYEKMQ (reference sequence). This CDR3 spans 14 amino acids. The CDR3 reads CASSPRWAENIQYF. In DNA, the CDR3 is TGTGCCAGCAGCCCACGGTGGGCCGAAAACATTCAGTACTTC.

V usage is TRBV5-1 and J usage is TRBJ1-5; weak D call: TRBD1 (6 bases). The CDR3 is made up of 14 amino acids. Germline V gene sequence: CDR1 SGHRS, CDR2 YFSETQ. V lost 4 bases and J 4 bases, leaving 12 bases between the germline ends. This CDR3 reads CASSPGTRNQPQHF. CDR3 coding DNA: TGCGCCAGCAGCCCGGGGACACGGAATCAGCCCCAGCATTTT.

V usage is TRBV2 and J usage is TRBJ1-1, with 8 bases identical to TRBD1. The CDR3 is 13 residues long. Germline lookup yields CDR1 SNHLY and CDR2 FYNNEI. V was pared by 6 bases and J by 1 base, with 1 base of the junction left unmatched. CDR3 nucleotides: TGTGCCAGCAGGGACAGGGCGAACACTGAAGCTTTCTTT. Protein product: CASRDRANTEAFF.

This clone showed up just a few times. The chain uses TRBV10-2 and TRBJ2-1; 8 nucleotides agree with TRBD1. Trimming cost V 7 bases and J 3 bases; bases outside gene matches: 5. CDR3 length: 14 residues. Germline CDR1 WSHSY, CDR2 SAAADI. In DNA form, the CDR3 reads TGCGCCAGCAAGCGGACAGGGTTCTACAATGAGCAGTTCTTC. This gives the protein CASKRTGFYNEQFF.

Only a few counts were recorded for this clone. J is TRBJ1-4 and V is TRBV7-9; TRBD1 might be the D (6 bases). V was pared by 4 bases and J by 5 bases, with 14 bases between. This CDR3 is built from 15 residues. Germline CDR1 and CDR2: SEHNR and FQNEAQ (reference sequence). Written as DNA, the CDR3 is TGTGCCAGCAGCTCCCTCGGGACACAGAATGAAAAACTGTTTTTT. It specifies CASSSLGTQNEKLFF.

This clone was picked up a small number of times. This CDR3 is CASRSLAANTGELFF. The CDR3 nucleotides read TGTGCCAGCAGATCCCTAGCGGCGAACACCGGGGAGCTGTTTTTT. The chain couples TRBV2 to TRBJ2-2; 7 positions agree with TRBD2. The CDR3 is made up of 15 amino acids. J gave up 0 bases and V 6 bases, and 4 bases lay outside the gene matches. Germline CDR1 SNHLY, CDR2 FYNNEI.

There are a few counts of this clone. This rearrangement joins TRBV4-1 to TRBJ2-2; D unclear. Germline CDR1 is MGHRA and CDR2 is YSYEKL. The V and J ends lost 0 bases and 6 bases respectively, with 17 bases between them. This CDR3 has 17 amino acids. DNA of the CDR3: TGCGCCAGCAGCCAAGATGCACAAAGATCTCCCGCCGGGGAGCTGTTTTTT. Protein product: CASSQDAQRSPAGELFF.

The genes are TRBV11-2 and TRBJ2-1; 12 nucleotides align to TRBD2. Germline CDR1 is SGHAT and CDR2 is FQNNGV. Trimming cost V 1 base and J 6 bases; bases outside gene matches: 4. The CDR3 is made up of 16 amino acids. The CDR3 sequence is CASSLGVLAGGNEQFF. The CDR3 DNA reads as TGTGCCAGCAGCTTAGGAGTACTAGCGGGGGGCAATGAGCAGTTCTTC.